This entry lists 8 T cell receptor beta chains sequenced from one sample in a study of cytomegalovirus exposure and HLA in healthy donors. The PCR was carried out with 60 Vbeta primers and 13 Jbeta primers. Measured with immunoSEQ multiplex PCR; TCRdb has only the in-frame clones, and not every one. This sample carries some 130,000 clones, over 60% of them seen once, and the ten largest clones take approximately 0.93%. The sequenced material came from PBMCs. The receptors stem from a human donor in good health.

The V and J genes are TRBV4-1 and TRBJ2-1, with TRBD2 identical over 9 bases. The CDR3 is 16 residues long. V lost 3 bases and J lost 10; bases outside the gene matches: 13. In germline, CDR1 is MGHRA, CDR2 YSYEKL. In nucleotides, the CDR3 is TGCGCCAGCAGCCATATTTTGACTAGCGGCCAACACGAGCAGTTCTTC. This encodes CASSHILTSGQHEQFF.

The chain employs TRBV5-1 and TRBJ2-7, with a possible D match to TRBD2 (6 bases). The V gene lost 4 bases and the J gene lost 11 bases, with 19 bases spanning the gap. CDR3 length: 13 residues. Germline CDR1 SGHRS, CDR2 YFSETQ. CDR3 amino acids: CASSAGTDGGEYF. The CDR3 DNA reads TGCGCCAGCAGCGCCGGGACCGATGGCGGGGAGTACTTC.

This chain uses TRBV7-9 with TRBJ1-4; TRBD1 aligns across 7 bases. Unmatched junction bases numbered 7, after V lost 7 bases and J lost 5 bases. The CDR3 spans 14 residues. The germline V gene has CDR1 SEHNR and CDR2 FQNEAQ (reference sequence). CDR3 sequence (DNA): TGTGCCAGCATCCAACAGGGGAGCAATGAAAAACTGTTTTTT. Its translation: CASIQQGSNEKLFF.

This rearrangement joins TRBV29-1 to TRBJ2-1; 9 bases match TRBD2. Per the germline V gene, CDR1 is SQVTM and CDR2 is ANQGSEA. The V segment lost 4 bases and the J segment 6 bases; nucleotides outside the gene matches: 10. The CDR3 is 15 amino acids. The CDR3 spells CSVGGASGASNEQFF. CDR3 coding DNA: TGCAGCGTTGGGGGCGCTAGCGGGGCGTCCAATGAGCAGTTCTTC.

This clone was seen only once. This chain links TRBV27 with TRBJ1-1; D perhaps matches TRBD1 (5 bases). The CDR3 runs to 16 residues. CDR1 and CDR2 from the germline V gene are MNHEY and SMNVEV (reference sequence). The germline V and J ends were trimmed by 4 bases and 0 bases, with 15 bases remaining between them. Here the CDR3 reads CASSSLQGLMNTEAFF. The CDR3 DNA reads as TGTGCCAGCAGTTCCCTCCAGGGACTCATGAACACTGAAGCTTTCTTT.

V and J are TRBV9 and TRBJ1-6; perhaps TRBD1 as D (6 bases). Germline-derived CDR1 and CDR2 are SGDLS and YYNGEE. This CDR3 comprises 15 residues. The V gene lost 3 bases and the J gene lost 7 bases, with 14 bases spanning the gap. This CDR3 is CASSAQGTANSPLHF. CDR3 coding DNA: TGTGCCAGCAGCGCCCAGGGGACCGCCAATTCACCCCTCCACTTT.

The chain uses TRBV5-1 and TRBJ2-1, with a possible D match to TRBD1 (5 bases). Germline CDR1 reads SGHRS; CDR2 reads YFSETQ. The V end was cut by 7 bases, the J end by 0 bases, with 8 bases between. The CDR3 extends over 13 amino acids. The CDR3 DNA reads as TGCGCCAGCCAGGGAACCTCCTACAATGAGCAGTTCTTC. It codes for CASQGTSYNEQFF.

The chain recombines TRBV19 with TRBJ1-3; D call uncertain. Germline CDR1 reads LNHDA; CDR2 reads SQIVND (reference sequence). V lost 7 bases and J 2 bases, leaving 9 bases between the germline ends. The CDR3 totals 13 residues. CDR3 sequence: CASMRTPGNTIYF. DNA for the CDR3: TGTGCCAGTATGAGAACTCCTGGAAACACCATATATTTT.